This entry describes one T cell receptor beta chain. What it binds is unknown. This record comes from a study of response to subunit inactivated influenza vaccine. The study, taken as a whole, reports: Few additional T cells are recruited per seasonal influenza vaccination, authors suggested.

TCRdb reprocessed the RT-PCR reads via MiXCR and lists one record per CDR3 protein. The sample contains hundreds of thousands of distinct CDR3 sequences, more than 11% of which appear only once. Trimming at V came to 8 bases and at J to 5 bases, leaving 17 bases not matched to a gene. The CDR3 covers 16 residues. Per germline, CDR1 DFQATT and CDR2 SNEGSKA (reference sequence). The sequenced sample was PBMCs from blood, obtained less than 15 days before vaccination. V gene TRBV20-1 combines with J gene TRBJ2-5; TRBD1 agrees at 10 bases. The receptor comes from a man aged 50-59 years who received an inactivated influenza vaccine. CDR3 sequence (DNA): TGCAGTCCAAACCGGGACAGGGGACCATCGGTGGAGACCCAGTACTTC. Translated, it gives CSPNRDRGPSVETQYF.